The sample holds one count of the clone carrying this TCR beta chain. Its antigen remains unidentified. The sample originates from a study of cytomegalovirus exposure and HLA in healthy donors. General observations from the study: What TCR beta sequences reportedly achieved was accurate prediction of HLA-A and HLA-B alleles in most subjects.

PCR employed 60 Vbeta and 13 Jbeta primers. Sequenced by immunoSEQ multiplex PCR; TCRdb stores in-frame clones only, minus some. The sample yields about 190,000 clones, about three quarters seen once. J gave up 3 bases and V 6 bases, and 3 bases lay outside the gene matches. The CDR3 is 14 residues long. From germline, CDR1 is MDHEN and CDR2 SYDVKM. The rearrangement uses TRBV28 and TRBJ1-2, with TRBD1 identical over 11 bases. The specimen was PBMCs. The TCR sequence derives from a woman aged 25-40 years in good health and CMV-seropositive. The CDR3 region has the DNA TGTGCCAGCAGCCGGGACAGGGGGTACTATGGCTACACCTTC. This translates into CASSRDRGYYGYTF.